These 18 T cell receptor beta chains originate from one sample sequenced in a study of blood T cell repertoires in COVID-19. Using immunoSEQ multiplex PCR, the repertoire was profiled, and TCRdb retains in-frame clones only, with some absent. The sample lists about 480,000 clones; around 89% were seen once. The specimen sequenced was PBMCs or T cells enriched from blood (not recorded which). These receptors all come from a woman aged 35 to 49 who had recovered from COVID-19.

This clone has only a few counts. The V call is TRBV30, the J call TRBJ2-7; 10 nucleotides align to TRBD1. The length of the CDR3 is 13 residues. The germline V gene encodes CDR1 GTSNPN and CDR2 SVGIG (reference sequence). Trimming cost V 3 bases and J 6 bases; bases outside gene matches: 5. For the CDR3, the DNA is TGTGCCTGGAGCGCCCGGACAGGGGGCGAGCAGTACTTC. It translates to CAWSARTGGEQYF.

The rearrangement joins TRBV7-9 to TRBJ1-2; maybe TRBD1 (5 bases). CDR1 and CDR2 (germline): SEHNR, FQNEAQ (reference sequence). There are 13 residues in the CDR3. Trimming pared 5 bases from V and 6 bases from J, leaving 13 bases between. The CDR3 sequence: CASSVQGSDGYTF. The CDR3 DNA reads TGTGCCAGCAGCGTTCAGGGATCGGATGGCTACACCTTC.

The rearrangement links TRBV4-3 to TRBJ2-1; 7 bases agree with TRBD2. The CDR3 consists of 17 residues. The V gene end was trimmed by 0 bases and the J gene end by 5 bases; junction bases not matched to a gene: 10. Germline CDR1 LGHNA, CDR2 YSLEER. CDR3 sequence (DNA): TGCGCCAGCAGCCAAGATCATTGGGTAGCGGGTAACAATGAGCAGTTCTTC. Translated: CASSQDHWVAGNNEQFF.

The gene calls are TRBV15 and TRBJ2-7; D possibly corresponds to TRBD1 (6 bases). Trimming cost V 1 base and J 3 bases, with 10 bases left between them. This CDR3 contains 14 residues. Germline lookup yields CDR1 LNHNV and CDR2 YYDKDF (reference sequence). The CDR3 is CATSRAGAYYEQYF. CDR3 sequence (DNA): TGTGCCACCAGCAGAGCAGGGGCCTACTACGAGCAGTACTTC.

This clone was seen a single time. The chain couples TRBV6-5 to TRBJ2-3; 10 bases are a match to TRBD1. V shed 6 bases, J shed 4 bases, and the junction held 7 bases outside the gene matches. Germline V gives CDR1 MNHEY, CDR2 SVGAGI. The CDR3 has 15 residues. The CDR3 DNA is TGTGCCAGCAGGGGACAGGGGTTTTACGCAGATACGCAGTATTTT. Protein product: CASRGQGFYADTQYF.

The chain employs TRBV30 and TRBJ2-3; the D gene is possibly TRBD2 (7 bases). The CDR3 sequence is 15 residues long. Trimming stripped 5 bases from V and 3 bases from J, with 18 bases between. Germline CDR1 GTSNPN, CDR2 SVGIG (reference sequence). The CDR3 loop is CAWAIEGGKTDTQYF. DNA for the CDR3: TGTGCCTGGGCCATTGAGGGGGGGAAAACAGATACGCAGTATTTT.

This clone has a handful of counts. The V and J genes are TRBV9 and TRBJ1-5; 11 positions match TRBD1. This CDR3 is 17 amino acids long. Germline assignment: CDR1 SGDLS and CDR2 YYNGEE. Trimming took 5 bases from V and 4 from J; bases not matched to a gene: 11. CDR3: CASRPDRGPSVNQPQHF. In nucleotides, the CDR3 is TGTGCCAGCAGACCGGACAGGGGGCCATCGGTTAATCAGCCCCAGCATTTT.

This clone was recorded a few times. The chain combines TRBV6-2 or TRBV6-3 with TRBJ1-4; the D gene is possibly TRBD1 (6 bases). CDR1 and CDR2 (germline): MNHEY, SVGEGT. The V end was cut by 2 bases, the J end by 13 bases, with 11 bases between. The CDR3 totals 12 residues. In DNA, the CDR3 is TGTGCCAGCAGTTACGACAGGCATTTACTGTTTTTT. This codes for CASSYDRHLLFF.

V usage is TRBV10-3 and J usage is TRBJ2-3, with 13 bases aligning to TRBD2. Trimming at V came to 2 bases and at J to 4 bases, leaving 0 bases not matched to a gene. Germline V lookup: CDR1 ENHRY, CDR2 SYGVKD. The CDR3 totals 15 residues. The CDR3 loop is CAISEGLAGADTQYF. The CDR3 coding sequence is TGTGCCATCAGTGAGGGACTAGCGGGAGCAGATACGCAGTATTTT.

The chain has TRBV5-1 and TRBJ2-1, with TRBD2 identical over 12 bases. The CDR3 has 16 residues. Germline V CDR1 and CDR2: SGHRS, YFSETQ. J lost 5 bases, V lost 1 base, and 4 bases had no gene match. The CDR3 DNA is TGCGCCAGCAGCTTGAGGACTAGCGGGATAGACAATGAGCAGTTCTTC. Translation gives CASSLRTSGIDNEQFF.

This chain links TRBV5-6 with TRBJ2-1; D not certain. CDR3 size: 11 residues. The V end lost 4 bases, the J end lost 8 bases, and 7 bases lay between the germline ends. In germline, CDR1 is SGHDT, CDR2 YYEEEE. The CDR3 DNA sequence: TGTGCCAGCAGCCGATCAGATGAGCAGTTCTTC. Protein: CASSRSDEQFF.

This chain links TRBV5-1 with TRBJ1-2, with 9 bases matching TRBD1. Trimming at V came to 2 bases and at J to 6 bases, leaving 5 bases not matched to a gene. Germline CDR1 SGHRS, CDR2 YFSETQ. The CDR3 consists of 14 residues. CDR3 loop: CASSFGQGSDGYTF. For the CDR3, the DNA is TGCGCCAGCAGCTTCGGACAGGGGTCTGATGGCTACACCTTC.

The V call is TRBV20-1, the J call TRBJ2-1, with 15 bases that match TRBD2. Germline V CDR1 and CDR2: DFQATT, SNEGSKA (reference sequence). The CDR3 is made up of 17 amino acids. V gave up 3 bases and J gave up 4 bases; unmatched junction bases: 7. CDR3 sequence (DNA): TGCAGTGCTAGTGGACTAGCGGGAGGGTTATTATACAATGAGCAGTTCTTC. Translated: CSASGLAGGLLYNEQFF.

The genes are TRBV9 and TRBJ2-3; TRBD2 agrees at 12 bases. The CDR3 runs to 17 residues. Germline lookup yields CDR1 SGDLS and CDR2 YYNGEE. V shed 4 bases, J shed 0 bases, and the junction held 6 bases outside the gene matches. The CDR3 spells CASSRGLAGTSTDTQYF. CDR3 bases: TGTGCCAGCAGCCGTGGACTAGCGGGGACTAGCACAGATACGCAGTATTTT. The whole variable domain, remainder taken from reference TRBV9 and TRBJ2-3, is DSGVTQTPKHLITATGQRVTLRCSPRSGDLSVYWYQQSLDQGLQFLIQYYNGEERAKGNILERFSAQQFPDLHSELNLSSLELGDSALYFCASSRGLAGTSTDTQYFGPGTRLTVL.

The rearrangement uses TRBV10-3 and TRBJ2-5; D gene uncertain. Germline CDR1 ENHRY, CDR2 SYGVKD. The CDR3 totals 14 residues. V was pared by 3 bases and J by 0 bases, with 8 bases between. CDR3 sequence (DNA): TGTGCCATCAGTGAACAGACGAACCAAGAGACCCAGTACTTC. It encodes CAISEQTNQETQYF.

This chain joins TRBV7-2 and TRBJ1-6; D not certain. Per the germline V gene, CDR1 is SGHTA and CDR2 is FQGNSA. V shed 6 bases and J shed 5 bases, with 11 bases lying between them. The CDR3 covers 14 residues. The CDR3 loop reads CASSSTGNNSPLHF. CDR3 bases: TGTGCCAGCAGTTCTACGGGAAATAATTCACCCCTCCACTTT. The complete variable domain, with remaining parts taken from reference TRBV7-2 and TRBJ1-6, reads GAGVSQSPSNKVTEKGKDVELRCDPISGHTALYWYRQSLGQGLEFLIYFQGNSAPDKSGLPSDRFSAERTGGSVSTLTIQRTQQEDSAVYLCASSSTGNNSPLHFGNGTRLTVT.

This clone was recorded only once. This sequence joins TRBV5-6 and TRBJ2-1, with 10 bases identical to TRBD2. With V trimmed by 1 base and J by 3 bases, 10 bases remained unmatched. CDR3 size: 18 residues. In germline, CDR1 is SGHDT, CDR2 YYEEEE. CDR3 in DNA: TGTGCCAGCAGCTTGAGGGGGGCAGGACTAGCGGTCTACAATGAGCAGTTCTTC. This codes for CASSLRGAGLAVYNEQFF.

The CDR3 nucleotides read TGTGCCACCAGTGACCGAAACGGGTTCGGGGGGGGGCAGTTCTTC. As protein: CATSDRNGFGGGQFF. V and J are TRBV24-1 and TRBJ2-1; 8 bases are a match to TRBD2. This CDR3 contains 15 residues. The junction had 13 bases not matched to a gene; V was cut back by 4 bases and J by 12 bases. Germline V gene lookup returns CDR1 KGHDR and CDR2 SFDVKD.